The clone carrying this T cell receptor beta chain was counted a few times. V was pared by 4 bases and J by 2 bases, with 2 bases of the junction left unmatched. Germline CDR1 SGHAT, CDR2 FQNNGV. The CDR3 contains 15 residues. These data belong to a study of T cells of healthy individuals. MiXCR was run by TCRdb on the 5' RACE reads, yielding one entry per CDR3 protein. The table lists some 100,000 distinct CDR3 sequences, roughly 18% of them singletons. The sequence came from a human donor in good health. The chain uses TRBV11-2 and TRBJ2-6, with TRBD1 matching over 7 bases. The CDR3 loop is CASSSDRAGANVLTF. The DNA for the CDR3 is TGTGCCAGCAGCTCCGACAGGGCTGGGGCCAACGTCCTGACTTTC.